These T cell receptor beta chains were read from a single sample in a study of blood T cell repertoires in COVID-19. This table comes from immunoSEQ multiplex PCR, and its TCRdb copy is limited to in-frame clones, with some not included. The table includes 45,000 or so clones, approximately 90% detected once. Sequencing used peripheral blood. These receptor sequences come from a man between 65 and 85 years old with active COVID-19. CDR3s include the opening cysteine and the closing phenylalanine or tryptophan. Each record gives: V gene, J gene, D gene, clone size, CDR3 protein, CDR3 DNA. The D gene is left open where the match is weak. Size values are once, few and many counts, or a class for expanded clones, and some rows have none.

TRBV3-1/TRBV3-2	TRBJ2-7	TRBD2	-	CASSQSTSGDYEQYF	TGTGCCAGCAGCCAATCTACTAGCGGGGACTACGAGCAGTACTTC
TRBV29-1	TRBJ2-5	-	few	CSVGSRETQYF	TGCAGCGTTGGTAGCCGGGAGACCCAGTACTTC
TRBV11-3	TRBJ2-1	-	-	CASSEGGESKAEQFF	TGTGCCAGCAGCGAAGGGGGGGAGAGCAAGGCTGAGCAGTTCTTC
TRBV27	TRBJ1-6	-	-	CASSSSYNSPLHF	TGTGCCAGCAGTTCCTCGTATAATTCACCCCTCCACTTT
TRBV7-9	TRBJ1-2	-	once	CASSPRRDGYTF	TGTGCCAGCAGCCCAAGGAGAGATGGCTACACCTTC
TRBV7-2	TRBJ2-5	TRBD1	-	CASSIGQGQTQYF	TGTGCCAGCAGCATCGGACAGGGGCAGACCCAGTACTTC
TRBV5-1	TRBJ2-1	TRBD1	once	CASSLSLSTGTNEQFF	TGCGCCAGCAGCTTGTCCCTTTCGACAGGGACAAATGAGCAGTTCTTC
TRBV27	TRBJ2-3	-	-	CASSLSFTATQGPDTQYF	TGTGCCAGCAGTTTATCCTTTACAGCGACACAGGGTCCAGATACGCAGTATTTT
TRBV20-1	TRBJ2-2	-	-	CSASKTGRTGELFF	TGCAGTGCTAGTAAGACAGGGAGGACCGGGGAGCTGTTTTTT
TRBV7-8	TRBJ2-2	TRBD2	-	CASSLEAGGGTGELFF	TGTGCCAGCAGCTTAGAAGCGGGGGGCGGGACCGGGGAGCTGTTTTTT
TRBV19	TRBJ2-7	TRBD1	-	CASSGQGLYEQYF	TGTGCCAGTAGTGGACAGGGGTTATACGAGCAGTACTTC
TRBV19	TRBJ2-7	-	-	CASSIAPRGYEQYF	TGTGCCAGTAGTATCGCGCCCAGGGGCTACGAGCAGTACTTC
TRBV2	TRBJ1-4	-	-	CASTPGEFNEKLFF	TGTGCCAGCACCCCAGGGGAATTTAATGAAAAACTGTTTTTT
TRBV5-5	TRBJ2-7	TRBD2	-	CASSTRLAGAYEQYF	TGTGCCAGCAGCACCCGACTAGCGGGGGCCTACGAGCAGTACTTC
TRBV5-1	TRBJ2-3	TRBD2	-	CASSPTASGLTDTQYF	TGCGCCAGCAGCCCGACTGCTAGCGGACTCACAGATACGCAGTATTTT
TRBV5-1	TRBJ1-2	-	-	CASMRRPNYGYTF	TGCGCCAGCATGCGGCGTCCTAACTATGGCTACACCTTC
TRBV9	TRBJ1-3	TRBD1	once	CASSASGQNSGNTIYF	TGTGCCAGCAGCGCCTCGGGACAGAACTCTGGAAACACCATATATTTT
TRBV7-9	TRBJ1-5	TRBD1	-	CASSFTGGANQPQHF	TGTGCCAGCAGCTTTACAGGGGGCGCGAATCAGCCCCAGCATTTT
TRBV5-1	TRBJ2-5	TRBD1	-	CASSAGTGQETQYF	TGCGCCAGCAGCGCGGGGACAGGCCAAGAGACCCAGTACTTC
TRBV7-9	TRBJ1-5	-	once	CASSLAESGQPQHF	TGTGCCAGCAGCTTAGCGGAGTCGGGTCAGCCCCAGCATTTT
TRBV7-9	TRBJ1-1	-	-	CASSNREIEAFF	TGTGCCAGCAGCAACCGGGAGATTGAAGCTTTCTTT
TRBV2	TRBJ1-1	TRBD1	-	CASIKGAKETEAFF	TGTGCCAGCATTAAGGGGGCTAAGGAAACTGAAGCTTTCTTT
TRBV7-9	TRBJ2-1	-	-	CASSLGRDNNEQFF	TGTGCCAGCAGCTTGGGCCGGGACAACAACGAGCAGTTCTTC
TRBV5-5	TRBJ1-1	TRBD1	-	CASSLTGSGQGAVAFF	TGTGCCAGCAGCTTGACGGGGTCGGGACAGGGGGCTGTAGCTTTCTTT
TRBV19	TRBJ1-2	TRBD1	-	CASSSRDRGPRGYGYTF	TGTGCCAGTAGTAGCCGGGACAGGGGCCCCCGGGGCTATGGCTACACCTTC
TRBV5-1	TRBJ2-5	-	-	CASSLPAQETQYF	TGCGCCAGCAGCTTGCCCGCCCAGGAGACCCAGTACTTC
TRBV28	TRBJ1-1	-	-	CASSFYRETEAFF	TGTGCCAGCAGTTTTTACCGGGAAACTGAAGCTTTCTTT
TRBV5-4	TRBJ2-2	-	once	CASSLAREPNFNTGELFF	TGTGCCAGCAGCTTGGCCCGGGAGCCTAATTTTAACACCGGGGAGCTGTTTTTT
TRBV4-1	TRBJ1-3	-	few	CASSLGSGSSGNTIYF	TGCGCCAGCAGCCTAGGTAGCGGGTCCTCTGGAAACACCATATATTTT
TRBV6-5	TRBJ1-2	-	-	CASRDPTADYGYTF	TGTGCCAGCAGAGATCCGACAGCCGACTATGGCTACACCTTC
TRBV6-5	TRBJ1-5	-	once	CASARQPYSNQPQHF	TGTGCCAGCGCCCGACAGCCGTATAGCAATCAGCCCCAGCATTTT
TRBV29-1	TRBJ2-3	TRBD1	-	CSVEDRGPDTQYF	TGCAGCGTTGAGGACAGGGGCCCAGATACGCAGTATTTT
TRBV14	TRBJ2-5	-	-	CASSQDQGGWEETQYF	TGTGCCAGCAGCCAAGATCAAGGAGGATGGGAAGAGACCCAGTACTTC
TRBV5-1	TRBJ2-1	-	few	CASSFAGDEQFF	TGCGCCAGCAGCTTTGCAGGGGATGAGCAGTTCTTC
TRBV5-1	TRBJ2-5	-	-	CASSLEGGYQETQYF	TGCGCCAGCAGCTTGGAGGGGGGGTACCAAGAGACCCAGTACTTC
TRBV3-1/TRBV3-2	TRBJ1-5	TRBD1	-	CASSRRPGTEAQPQHF	TGTGCCAGCAGCCGTAGGCCCGGGACAGAGGCTCAGCCCCAGCATTTT
TRBV9	TRBJ2-1	TRBD2	-	CASNTGGALSYNEQFF	TGTGCCAGCAATACCGGGGGGGCCTTGTCCTACAATGAGCAGTTCTTC
TRBV5-1	TRBJ1-2	TRBD1	-	CASSSDRGNYGYTF	TGCGCCAGCAGCTCGGACAGGGGTAACTATGGCTACACCTTC
TRBV5-1	TRBJ2-2	TRBD1	-	CASSLDCTGAGELFF	TGCGCCAGCAGCTTGGATTGCACAGGGGCCGGGGAGCTGTTTTTT
TRBV21-1	TRBJ2-3	-	-	CASSKSTGTADTQYF	TGTGCCAGCAGCAAATCGACAGGGACGGCAGATACGCAGTATTTT
TRBV7-2	TRBJ1-6	TRBD1	-	CASSLDRSISPLHF	TGTGCCAGCAGCTTGGACAGGAGCATTTCACCCCTCCACTTT
TRBV7-9	TRBJ1-2	-	-	CASSFQTRDGYTF	TGTGCCAGCAGCTTCCAGACGAGGGATGGCTACACCTTC
TRBV7-9	TRBJ2-7	-	-	CASSLTGDSSYEQYF	TGTGCCAGCAGCTTGACAGGTGACAGCTCCTACGAGCAGTACTTC
TRBV11-3	TRBJ2-4	TRBD1	-	CASSSRQGDKNIQYF	TGTGCCAGCAGCTCACGACAGGGCGACAAAAACATTCAGTACTTC
TRBV18	TRBJ1-4	-	-	CASSPLGTPPTNEKLFF	TGTGCCAGCTCACCACTCGGGACACCACCAACTAATGAAAAACTGTTTTTT
TRBV14	TRBJ2-2	-	once	CASSQQQLNTGELFF	TGTGCCAGCAGCCAACAACAGCTGAACACCGGGGAGCTGTTTTTT
TRBV9	TRBJ1-1	-	once	CASSVAGNTEAFF	TGTGCCAGCAGCGTAGCGGGGAACACTGAAGCTTTCTTT
TRBV6-5	TRBJ1-6	TRBD1	-	CASSRGQGNSPLHF	TGTGCCAGCAGTAGAGGACAGGGAAATTCACCCCTCCACTTT
TRBV7-7	TRBJ1-3	-	-	CASSLVAGNTIYF	TGTGCTAGCAGCTTAGTCGCTGGAAACACCATATATTTT
TRBV5-1	TRBJ2-1	TRBD2	-	CASRLAGATYNEQFF	TGCGCCAGCAGACTAGCGGGGGCAACCTACAATGAGCAGTTCTTC